This T cell receptor beta chain was found in a study of cytomegalovirus exposure and HLA in healthy donors. The CDR3 totals 16 residues. V shed 2 bases and J shed 4 bases, with 18 bases lying between them. This table comes from immunoSEQ multiplex PCR, and its TCRdb copy is limited to in-frame clones, with some not included. The sample comprises 110,000 to 150,000 clones, about 94% of which are singletons, and 1.8% rests with the top ten. Sequencing was carried out using PBMCs. The sequence came from a man between 18 and 29 years old in good health and CMV-seropositive. The rearrangement links TRBV23-1 to TRBJ2-7, with D tentatively TRBD2 (6 bases). TRBV23-1 carries the ORF label, with uncertain function. For the CDR3, the DNA is TGCGCCAGCAGTCAAGGCGGGGCCGCTCAAGCTTACGAGCAGTACTTC. Protein: CASSQGGAAQAYEQYF.